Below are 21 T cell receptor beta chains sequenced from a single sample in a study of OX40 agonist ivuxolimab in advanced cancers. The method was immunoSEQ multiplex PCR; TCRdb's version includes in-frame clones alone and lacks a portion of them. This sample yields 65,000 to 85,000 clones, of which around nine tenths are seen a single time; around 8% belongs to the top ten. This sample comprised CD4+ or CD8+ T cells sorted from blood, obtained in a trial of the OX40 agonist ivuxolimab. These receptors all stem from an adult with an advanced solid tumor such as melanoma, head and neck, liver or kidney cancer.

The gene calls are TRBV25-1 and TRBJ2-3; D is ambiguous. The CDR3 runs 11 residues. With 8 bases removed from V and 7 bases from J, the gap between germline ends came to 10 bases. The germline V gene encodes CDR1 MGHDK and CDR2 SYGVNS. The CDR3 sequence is CASEAGHTQYF. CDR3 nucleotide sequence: TGTGCCAGCGAGGCTGGCCATACGCAGTATTTT.

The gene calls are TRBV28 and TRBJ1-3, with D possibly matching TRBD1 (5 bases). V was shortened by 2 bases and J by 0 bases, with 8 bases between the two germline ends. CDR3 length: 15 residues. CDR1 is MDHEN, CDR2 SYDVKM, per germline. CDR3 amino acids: CASSLGGFSGNTIYF. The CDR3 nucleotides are TGTGCCAGCAGTTTAGGGGGGTTCTCTGGAAACACCATATATTTT.

The CDR3: CASTPGPINEKLFF. In DNA, the CDR3 is TGTGCCAGTACCCCGGGACCGATTAATGAAAAACTGTTTTTT. J is TRBJ1-4 and V is TRBV19, with D perhaps matching TRBD1 (5 bases). The V end was cut by 7 bases, the J end by 4 bases, with 13 bases between. The V gene's germline CDR1 is LNHDA and CDR2 SQIVND (reference sequence). The CDR3 has 14 amino acids.

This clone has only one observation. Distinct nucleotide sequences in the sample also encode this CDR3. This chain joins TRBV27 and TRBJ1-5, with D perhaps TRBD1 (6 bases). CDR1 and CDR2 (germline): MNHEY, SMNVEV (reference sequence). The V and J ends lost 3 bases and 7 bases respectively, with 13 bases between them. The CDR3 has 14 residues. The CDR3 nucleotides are TGTGCCAGCAGTTTCGGGGGCGCGGGGCAGCCCCAGCATTTT. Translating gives CASSFGGAGQPQHF.

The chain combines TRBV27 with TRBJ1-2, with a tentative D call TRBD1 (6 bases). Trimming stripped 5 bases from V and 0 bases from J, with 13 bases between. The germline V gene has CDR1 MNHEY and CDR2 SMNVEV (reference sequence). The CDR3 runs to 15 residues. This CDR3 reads CASSLTRTANYGYTF. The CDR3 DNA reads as TGTGCCAGCAGTCTAACCCGGACAGCTAACTATGGCTACACCTTC.

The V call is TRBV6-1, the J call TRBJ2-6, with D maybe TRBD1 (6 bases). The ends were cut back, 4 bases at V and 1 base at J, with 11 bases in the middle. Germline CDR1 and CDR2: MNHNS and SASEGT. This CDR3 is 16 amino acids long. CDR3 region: CASSGYTGSGANVLTF. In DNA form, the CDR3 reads TGTGCCAGCAGTGGGTACACAGGGTCTGGGGCCAACGTCCTGACTTTC.

The CDR3 loop reads CASSLLGRGYTF. CDR3 sequence (DNA): TGTGCCAGCAGCTTGTTGGGCCGGGGCTACACCTTC. The genes are TRBV5-6 and TRBJ1-2, with D hard to call. Per the germline V gene, CDR1 is SGHDT and CDR2 is YYEEEE. The CDR3 contains 12 residues. The V and J ends lost 1 base and 8 bases respectively, with 9 bases between them.

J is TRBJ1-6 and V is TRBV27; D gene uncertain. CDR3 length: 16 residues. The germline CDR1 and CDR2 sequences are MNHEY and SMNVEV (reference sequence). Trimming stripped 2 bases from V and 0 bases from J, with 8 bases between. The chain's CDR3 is CASSLSQSSYNSPLHF. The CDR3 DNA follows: TGTGCCAGCAGTTTAAGTCAGAGCTCCTATAATTCACCCCTCCACTTT.

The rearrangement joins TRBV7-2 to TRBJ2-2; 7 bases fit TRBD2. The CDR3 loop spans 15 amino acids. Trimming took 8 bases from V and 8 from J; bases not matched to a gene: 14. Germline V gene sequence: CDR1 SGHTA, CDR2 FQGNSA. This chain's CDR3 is CASAPWRGSSGELFF. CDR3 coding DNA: TGTGCCAGCGCCCCCTGGCGGGGGTCCTCTGGGGAGCTGTTTTTT.

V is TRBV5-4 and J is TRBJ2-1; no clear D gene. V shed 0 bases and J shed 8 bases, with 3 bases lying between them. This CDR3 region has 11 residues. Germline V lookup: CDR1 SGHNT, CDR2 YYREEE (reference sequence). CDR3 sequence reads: CASSLADEQFF. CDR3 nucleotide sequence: TGTGCCAGCAGCTTGGCGGATGAGCAGTTCTTC. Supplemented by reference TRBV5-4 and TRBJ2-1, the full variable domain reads ETGVTQSPTHLIKTRGQQVTLRCSSQSGHNTVSWYQQALGQGPQFIFQYYREEENGRGNFPPRFSGLQFPNYSSELNVNALELDDSALYLCASSLADEQFFGPGTRLTVL.

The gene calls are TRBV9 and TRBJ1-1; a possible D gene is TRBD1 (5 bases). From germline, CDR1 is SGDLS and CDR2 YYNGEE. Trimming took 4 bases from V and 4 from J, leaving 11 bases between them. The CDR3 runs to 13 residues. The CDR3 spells CASSPGGGTEAFF. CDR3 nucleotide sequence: TGTGCCAGCAGCCCGGGGGGGGGCACTGAAGCTTTCTTT.

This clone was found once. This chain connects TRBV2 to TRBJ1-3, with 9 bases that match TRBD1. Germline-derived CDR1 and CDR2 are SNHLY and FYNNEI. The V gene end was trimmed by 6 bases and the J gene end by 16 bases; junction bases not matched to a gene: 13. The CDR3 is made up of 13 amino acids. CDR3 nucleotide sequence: TGTGCCAGCAGGGCGGGACAGGGCACCCCCTATTATTTT. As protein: CASRAGQGTPYYF.

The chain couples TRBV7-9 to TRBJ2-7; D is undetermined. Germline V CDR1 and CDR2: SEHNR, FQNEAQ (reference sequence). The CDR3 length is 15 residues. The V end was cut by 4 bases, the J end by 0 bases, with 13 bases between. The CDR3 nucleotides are TGTGCCAGCAGCTCCCCGGCATTCGGCTCCTACGAGCAGTACTTC. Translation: CASSSPAFGSYEQYF.

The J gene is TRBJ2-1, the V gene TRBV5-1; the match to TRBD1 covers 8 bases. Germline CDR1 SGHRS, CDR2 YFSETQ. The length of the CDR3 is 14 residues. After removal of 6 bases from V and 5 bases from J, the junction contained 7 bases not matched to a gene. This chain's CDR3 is CASTPWTGHNEQFF. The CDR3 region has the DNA TGCGCCAGCACCCCATGGACAGGGCACAATGAGCAGTTCTTC.

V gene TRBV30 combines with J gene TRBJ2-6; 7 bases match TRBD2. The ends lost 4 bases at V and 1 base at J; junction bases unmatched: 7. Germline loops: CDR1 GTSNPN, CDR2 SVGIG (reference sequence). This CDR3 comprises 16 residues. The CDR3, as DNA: TGTGCCTGGACGTTGGGGCGGGGGTCTGGGGCCAACGTCCTGACTTTC. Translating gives CAWTLGRGSGANVLTF. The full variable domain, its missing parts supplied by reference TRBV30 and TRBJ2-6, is SQTIHQWPATLVQPVGSPLSLECTVEGTSNPNLYWYRQAAGRGLQLLFYSVGIGQISSEVPQNLSASRPQDRQFILSSKKLLLSDSGFYLCAWTLGRGSGANVLTFGAGSRLTVL.

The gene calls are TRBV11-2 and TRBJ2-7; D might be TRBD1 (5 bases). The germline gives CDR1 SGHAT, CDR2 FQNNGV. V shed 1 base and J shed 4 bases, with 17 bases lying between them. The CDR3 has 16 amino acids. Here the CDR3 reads CASSLGQAGFGYEQYF. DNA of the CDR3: TGTGCCAGCAGCTTAGGCCAAGCAGGGTTCGGGTACGAGCAGTACTTC.

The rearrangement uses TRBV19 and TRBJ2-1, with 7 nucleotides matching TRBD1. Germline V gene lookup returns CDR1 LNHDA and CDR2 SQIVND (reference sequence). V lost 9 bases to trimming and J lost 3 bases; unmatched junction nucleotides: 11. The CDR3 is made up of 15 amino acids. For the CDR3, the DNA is TGTGCCAGCAGTCTACAGGGGCCCTTCTACAATGAGCAGTTCTTC. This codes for CASSLQGPFYNEQFF.

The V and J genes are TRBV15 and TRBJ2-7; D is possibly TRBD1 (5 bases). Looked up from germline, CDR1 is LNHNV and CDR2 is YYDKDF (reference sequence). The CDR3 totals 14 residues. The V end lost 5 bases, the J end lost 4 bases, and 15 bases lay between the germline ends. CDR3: CATSGRVDTYEQYF. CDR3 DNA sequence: TGTGCCACCAGCGGCAGGGTCGACACATACGAGCAGTACTTC.

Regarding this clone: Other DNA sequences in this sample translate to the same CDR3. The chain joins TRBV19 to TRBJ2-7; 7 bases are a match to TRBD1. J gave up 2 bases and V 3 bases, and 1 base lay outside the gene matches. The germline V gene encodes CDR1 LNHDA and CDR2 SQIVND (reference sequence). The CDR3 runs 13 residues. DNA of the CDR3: TGTGCCAGTAGTATGCAGGGGGCCTACGAGCAGTACTTC. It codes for CASSMQGAYEQYF.

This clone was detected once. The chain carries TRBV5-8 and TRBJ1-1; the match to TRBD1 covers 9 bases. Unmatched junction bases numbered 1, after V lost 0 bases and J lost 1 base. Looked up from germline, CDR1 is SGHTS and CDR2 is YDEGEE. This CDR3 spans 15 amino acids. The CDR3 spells CASSLGDRANTEAFF. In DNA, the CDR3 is TGTGCCAGCAGCTTGGGGGACAGGGCGAACACTGAAGCTTTCTTT.

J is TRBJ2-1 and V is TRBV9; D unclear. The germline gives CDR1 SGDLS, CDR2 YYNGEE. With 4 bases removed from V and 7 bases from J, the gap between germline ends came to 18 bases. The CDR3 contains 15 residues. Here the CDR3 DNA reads TGTGCCAGCAGCCCAAGGGCCTTAGATCTGAATGAGCAGTTCTTC. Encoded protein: CASSPRALDLNEQFF.